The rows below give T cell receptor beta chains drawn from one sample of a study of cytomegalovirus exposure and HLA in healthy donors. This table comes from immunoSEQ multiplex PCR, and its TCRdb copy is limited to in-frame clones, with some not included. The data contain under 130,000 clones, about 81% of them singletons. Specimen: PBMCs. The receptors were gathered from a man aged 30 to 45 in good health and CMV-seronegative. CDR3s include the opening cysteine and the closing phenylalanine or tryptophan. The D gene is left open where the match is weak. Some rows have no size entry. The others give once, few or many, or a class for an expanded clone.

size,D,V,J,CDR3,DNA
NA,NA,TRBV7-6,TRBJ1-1,CASSFGGDTEAFF,TGTGCCAGCAGCTTTGGGGGGGACACTGAAGCTTTCTTT
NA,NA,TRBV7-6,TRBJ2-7,CASSYKQGNQDKQYF,TGTGCCAGCAGCTACAAGCAGGGAAACCAAGATAAGCAGTACTTC
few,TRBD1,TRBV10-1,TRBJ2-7,CASSPDRVAEQYF,TGCGCCAGCAGCCCCGACAGGGTCGCCGAGCAGTACTTC
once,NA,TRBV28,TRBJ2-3,CASSLTWPGGRTDTQYF,TGTGCCAGCAGTTTAACTTGGCCTGGAGGGCGCACAGATACGCAGTATTTT
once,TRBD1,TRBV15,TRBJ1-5,CATSSNGQGIQPQHF,TGTGCCACCAGCAGCAATGGACAGGGGATTCAGCCCCAGCATTTT
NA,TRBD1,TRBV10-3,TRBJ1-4,CAISESVGQGASTNEKLFF,TGTGCCATCAGTGAGTCCGTTGGACAGGGGGCTTCTACTAATGAAAAACTGTTTTTT
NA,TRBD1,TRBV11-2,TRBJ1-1,CASSLQGDLTEAFF,TGTGCCAGCAGCTTACAGGGGGATCTTACTGAAGCTTTCTTT
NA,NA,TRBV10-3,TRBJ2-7,CAIQPEAWRAEQYF,TGTGCCATTCAGCCGGAGGCGTGGAGGGCCGAGCAGTACTTC
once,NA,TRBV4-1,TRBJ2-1,CASSQYPSESPWNEQFF,TGCGCCAGCAGCCAGTACCCGAGTGAGTCCCCTTGGAATGAGCAGTTCTTC
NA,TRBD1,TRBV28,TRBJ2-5,CASSPPDRLTLYQETQYF,TGTGCCAGCAGTCCCCCGGACAGGCTGACCTTGTACCAAGAGACCCAGTACTTC
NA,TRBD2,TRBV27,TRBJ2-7,CASSFRGLAYEQYF,TGTGCCAGCAGTTTTCGGGGACTAGCCTACGAGCAGTACTTC
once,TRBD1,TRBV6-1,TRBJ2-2,CASIESGGSAGELFF,TGTGCCAGCATAGAATCAGGGGGCTCGGCCGGGGAGCTGTTTTTT
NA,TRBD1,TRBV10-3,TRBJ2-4,CAISESSGGKNIQYF,TGTGCCATCAGTGAGTCATCAGGGGGCAAAAACATTCAGTACTTC
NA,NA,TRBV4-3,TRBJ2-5,CASSPSHWGSLQETQYF,TGCGCCAGCAGCCCAAGTCATTGGGGCTCCCTTCAAGAGACCCAGTACTTC
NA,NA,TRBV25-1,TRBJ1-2,CASSEQGYGYTF,TGTGCCAGCAGTGAACAGGGCTATGGCTACACCTTC
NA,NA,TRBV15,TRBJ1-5,CATSGIASQGNQPQHF,TGTGCCACCAGCGGAATTGCAAGCCAGGGGAATCAGCCCCAGCATTTT
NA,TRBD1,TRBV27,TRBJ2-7,CASSRGQGISAEF,TGTGCCAGCAGTAGGGGACAGGGAATTTCTGCTGAGTTC
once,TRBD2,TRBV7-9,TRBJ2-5,CASSSRSGGGETQYF,TGTGCCAGCAGCTCCAGGAGCGGGGGAGGAGAGACCCAGTACTTC
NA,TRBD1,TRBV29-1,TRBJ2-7,CSVEDGDSSYEQYF,TGCAGCGTTGAAGATGGGGACAGCTCCTACGAGCAGTACTTC
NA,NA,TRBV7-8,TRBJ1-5,CASSLAALSGNQPQHF,TGTGCCAGCAGCTTAGCTGCGCTATCGGGCAATCAGCCCCAGCATTTT
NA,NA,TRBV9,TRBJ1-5,CASSAGSRNQPQHF,TGTGCCAGCAGCGCGGGGAGTCGCAATCAGCCCCAGCATTTT
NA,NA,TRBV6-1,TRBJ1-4,CASSESGGVGEKLFF,TGTGCCAGCAGTGAATCGGGGGGGGTAGGTGAAAAACTGTTTTTT
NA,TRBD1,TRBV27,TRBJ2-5,CASSYGTGEETQYF,TGTGCCAGCAGTTATGGGACAGGGGAAGAGACCCAGTACTTC
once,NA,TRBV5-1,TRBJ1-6,CASSRPGQALHF,TGCGCCAGCAGCCGCCCAGGGCAGGCTCTCCACTTT
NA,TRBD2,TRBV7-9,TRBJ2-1,CASSGTSGGRTSSYNEQFF,TGTGCCAGCAGCGGGACTAGCGGGGGGAGGACTAGCTCCTACAATGAGCAGTTCTTC
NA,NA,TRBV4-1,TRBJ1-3,CASSQDSRQITGNTIYF,TGCGCCAGCAGCCAAGATTCACGACAAATCACTGGAAACACCATATATTTT
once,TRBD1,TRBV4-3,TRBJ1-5,CASSQDRGQGVQPQHF,TGCGCCAGCAGCCAAGATCGCGGACAGGGGGTTCAGCCCCAGCATTTT
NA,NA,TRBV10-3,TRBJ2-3,CAISQGGRTDTQYF,TGTGCCATCAGCCAAGGGGGAAGAACAGATACGCAGTATTTT
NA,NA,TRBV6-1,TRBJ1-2,CASSEEGTGSYTF,TGTGCCAGCAGTGAAGAGGGTACGGGGAGCTACACCTTC
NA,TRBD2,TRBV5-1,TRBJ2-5,CASSVTSGGAQETQYF,TGCGCCAGCAGCGTGACTAGCGGGGGGGCCCAGGAGACCCAGTACTTC
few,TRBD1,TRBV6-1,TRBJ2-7,CASSEEGGQGNYEQYF,TGTGCCAGCAGTGAAGAGGGGGGACAGGGGAACTACGAGCAGTACTTC
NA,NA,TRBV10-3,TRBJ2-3,CAISGETAGNTDTQYF,TGTGCCATCAGTGGTGAAACGGCAGGGAATACAGATACGCAGTATTTT
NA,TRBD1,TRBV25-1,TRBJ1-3,CASSALTGTGNTIYF,TGTGCCAGCAGTGCACTGACAGGGACTGGAAACACCATATATTTT